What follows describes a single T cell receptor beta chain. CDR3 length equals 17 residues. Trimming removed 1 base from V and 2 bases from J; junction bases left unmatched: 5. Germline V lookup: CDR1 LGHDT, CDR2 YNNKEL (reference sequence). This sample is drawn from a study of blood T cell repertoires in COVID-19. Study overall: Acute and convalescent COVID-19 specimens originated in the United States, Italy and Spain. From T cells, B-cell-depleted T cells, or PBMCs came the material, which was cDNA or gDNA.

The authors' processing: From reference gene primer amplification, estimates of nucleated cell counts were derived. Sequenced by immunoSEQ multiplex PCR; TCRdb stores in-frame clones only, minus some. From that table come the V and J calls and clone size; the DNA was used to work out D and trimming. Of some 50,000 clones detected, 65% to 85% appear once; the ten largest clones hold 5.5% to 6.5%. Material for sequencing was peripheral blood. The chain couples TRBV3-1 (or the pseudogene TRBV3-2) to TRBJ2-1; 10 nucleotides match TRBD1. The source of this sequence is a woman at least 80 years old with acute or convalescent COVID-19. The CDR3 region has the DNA TGTGCCAGCAGCCAAGGCCCTGGACAGGGGGCCTACAATGAGCAGTTCTTC. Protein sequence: CASSQGPGQGAYNEQFF.